The clone carrying this T cell receptor (beta chain) was seen a handful of times. The sample comes from a study of CD8+ T cells in alopecia areata. Following extraction, RNA underwent reverse transcription to cDNA, which served as the sequencing template. Only in-frame clones appear in the TCRdb table, and some are missing; sequencing was by immunoSEQ multiplex PCR. The table has almost 250,000 clones, roughly 69% seen once. The receptor was derived from a human donor with alopecia areata. Sequenced here: CD4+ T cells sorted from blood, sampled at week 0.

CDR3 coding DNA: TGTGCCAGCACCGAAAGGGGCCTCTATGGCTACACCTTC. Its translation: CASTERGLYGYTF. The chain joins TRBV2 to TRBJ1-2; possible D gene TRBD1, 5 bases. Germline CDR1 is SNHLY and CDR2 is FYNNEI. Trimming removed 7 bases at V and 4 bases at J, with 13 bases between. The CDR3 totals 13 residues.